Shown below are 21 T cell receptor beta chains from a single sample sequenced in a study of T cells in Graves' hyperthyroidism and ophthalmopathy. The TCR beta CDR3 regions underwent amplification using RNA transcripts as the source. First-round RT-PCR targeting the TCR CDR3 was performed with the HTBI primer set. MiXCR, applied by TCRdb to the multiplex PCR reads, yields one record per CDR3 protein. The repertoire holds some 720,000 distinct CDR3 sequences, about 15% seen once, with around 7.7% in the top ten. Sequenced material: blood. All receptors come from a man between 18 and 29 years old with Graves' hyperthyroidism.

The CDR3 nucleotides are TGTGCCAGCAGTGAAGAGGGACGGCTTTTCTATAATTCACCCCTCCACTTT. Protein: CASSEEGRLFYNSPLHF. The V gene is TRBV6-1, the J gene TRBJ1-6; D might be TRBD1 (5 bases). This CDR3 is built from 17 residues. V was trimmed by 1 base and J by 3 bases, leaving 13 bases between them. Germline-derived CDR1 and CDR2 are MNHNS and SASEGT.

The gene calls are TRBV6-9 and TRBJ1-6, with a tentative D call TRBD1 (5 bases). Trimming took 4 bases from V and 7 from J, leaving 17 bases between them. Germline lookup yields CDR1 MNHGY and CDR2 SVAAGI. This CDR3 spans 16 amino acids. The CDR3 protein is CASSFRQWRWNSPLHF. The CDR3 DNA follows: TGTGCCAGCAGTTTTCGACAGTGGAGGTGGAATTCACCCCTCCACTTT.

This chain joins TRBV7-2 and TRBJ2-1, with 14 positions matching TRBD2. This CDR3 comprises 15 residues. Germline V CDR1 and CDR2: SGHTA, FQGNSA. After removal of 5 bases from V and 10 bases from J, the junction contained 7 bases not matched to a gene. In nucleotides, the CDR3 is TGTGCCAGCAGCAAGACTAGCGGGAGGGTGCGGGAGCAGTTCTTC. Protein: CASSKTSGRVREQFF.

This clonotype was seen ten or more times. The chain links TRBV30 to TRBJ2-7; 12 nucleotides align to TRBD2. V shed 7 bases, J shed 3 bases, and the junction held 7 bases outside the gene matches. This CDR3 has 14 amino acids. CDR1 and CDR2 (germline): GTSNPN, SVGIG (reference sequence). This CDR3 reads CASDGLAGIYEQYF. In DNA, the CDR3 is TGTGCCTCGGACGGACTAGCGGGAATCTACGAGCAGTACTTC.

V and J are TRBV5-1 and TRBJ2-5; D gene unclear. The ends were cut back, 3 bases at V and 5 bases at J, with 20 bases in the middle. The CDR3 loop spans 16 amino acids. Germline CDR1 SGHRS, CDR2 YFSETQ. For the CDR3, the DNA is TGCGCCAGCAGCTCCGGGCAGAGCAGTCAAGGGGAGACCCAGTACTTC. Its protein is CASSSGQSSQGETQYF.

This clonotype appeared a few times. The gene calls are TRBV28 and TRBJ1-1; no firm D call. This CDR3 comprises 13 residues. From germline, CDR1 is MDHEN and CDR2 SYDVKM. V was pared by 8 bases and J by 6 bases, with 16 bases between. The CDR3 DNA follows: TGTGCCAGCTCTGACACCGAATTGCCTGAAGCTTTCTTT. Translated, it gives CASSDTELPEAFF.

This clonotype was recorded at least ten times. This CDR3 reads CASSPFGPQAPQHF. In DNA form, the CDR3 reads TGTGCCAGCAGTCCCTTCGGGCCGCAAGCACCCCAGCATTTT. The rearrangement links TRBV27 to TRBJ1-5, with D unresolved. The CDR3 runs 14 residues. Germline V gene data show CDR1 as MNHEY and CDR2 as SMNVEV (reference sequence). The V end lost 5 bases, the J end lost 10 bases, and 18 bases lay between the germline ends.

This clonotype was seen repeatedly, ten times or more. This chain joins TRBV20-1 and TRBJ2-7, with TRBD1 matching 9 bases. Germline loops: CDR1 DFQATT, CDR2 SNEGSKA (reference sequence). CDR3 length: 14 amino acids. Trimming removed 2 bases from V and 3 bases from J; junction bases left unmatched: 5. CDR3 loop: CSARRGQGIYEQYF. CDR3 sequence (DNA): TGCAGTGCTAGACGGGGACAGGGTATCTACGAGCAGTACTTC.

This clonotype appeared a few times. This may arise from a read error, as a much more abundant clone is one base away. The chain joins TRBV28 to TRBJ1-5; D is undetermined. Germline V gene data show CDR1 as MDHEN and CDR2 as SYDVKM. With 2 bases removed from V and 6 bases from J, the gap between germline ends came to 5 bases. The CDR3 loop spans 12 amino acids. The CDR3 DNA reads TGTGCCAGCAGTTTACGGGTTCAGCCCCAGCATTTT. Translation: CASSLRVQPQHF.

This chain uses TRBV15 with TRBJ2-1, with 11 positions matching TRBD2. V lost 7 bases and J lost 10; bases outside the gene matches: 12. Looked up from germline, CDR1 is LNHNV and CDR2 is YYDKDF (reference sequence). This CDR3 region has 15 residues. This chain's CDR3 is CATTSGRPPPWEQFF. CDR3 in DNA: TGTGCCACCACTAGCGGGAGGCCACCCCCGTGGGAGCAGTTCTTC.

This clonotype was detected only a few times. The chain joins TRBV10-3 to TRBJ2-1, with TRBD1 matching over 8 bases. The junction had 7 bases not matched to a gene; V was cut back by 11 bases and J by 1 base. This CDR3 comprises 14 residues. The germline V gene encodes CDR1 ENHRY and CDR2 SYGVKD. The CDR3 loop reads CADHRQGSYNEQFF. In DNA form, the CDR3 reads TGTGCCGATCATCGACAGGGGTCCTACAATGAGCAGTTCTTC.

This clonotype has only one observation. This chain joins TRBV6-1 and TRBJ1-5; a weak D match, TRBD1 (6 bases). There are 15 residues in the CDR3. Germline V gene data show CDR1 as MNHNS and CDR2 as SASEGT. V was clipped by 7 bases and J by 11 bases, with 24 bases between them. CDR3 sequence (DNA): TGTGCCAGCACTACGTCCGCGCTAGGGACAAAAGCCCAGCATTTT. It codes for CASTTSALGTKAQHF.

This clonotype was recorded only once. This sequence joins TRBV19 and TRBJ2-6; the D gene is possibly TRBD1 (5 bases). V was shortened by 4 bases and J by 4 bases, with 14 bases between the two germline ends. The CDR3 consists of 16 residues. Per the germline V gene, CDR1 is LNHDA and CDR2 is SQIVND (reference sequence). CDR3 nucleotides: TGTGCCAGTAGTACCGCAGGGTCGACCGGGGCCAACGTCCTGACTTTC. This encodes CASSTAGSTGANVLTF.

Ten or more counts support this clonotype. J is TRBJ2-3 and V is TRBV28; a weak D match, TRBD1 (6 bases). The germline V and J ends were trimmed by 6 bases and 6 bases, with 19 bases remaining between them. The CDR3 has 15 residues. CDR1 and CDR2 from the germline V gene are MDHEN and SYDVKM. The CDR3 spells CASSSGQLPTDTQYF. CDR3 nucleotides: TGTGCCAGCAGCTCCGGACAGTTGCCCACGGATACGCAGTATTTT.

The chain couples TRBV28 to TRBJ1-2; a weak D match, TRBD1 (5 bases). The V and J ends lost 7 bases and 2 bases respectively, with 14 bases between them. The germline V gene encodes CDR1 MDHEN and CDR2 SYDVKM. CDR3 length equals 14 residues. CDR3 bases: TGTGCCAGCACCGTGGGAGAGGGGAACTATGGCTACACCTTC. It is translated as CASTVGEGNYGYTF.

This clonotype was detected a few times. CDR3 sequence reads: CASSLGAGGGSYEQYF. Written as DNA, the CDR3 is TGTGCCAGCAGCTTGGGAGCGGGAGGGGGCTCCTACGAGCAGTACTTC. This rearrangement joins TRBV7-6 to TRBJ2-7; 10 positions agree with TRBD2. Germline values: CDR1 SGHVS, CDR2 FNYEAQ. V shed 3 bases and J 0 bases; nucleotides not matched to a gene: 5. The CDR3 is 16 residues long.

The sample holds one count of this clonotype. A much bigger clone sits one base away, suggesting this may be a read error. The chain has TRBV20-1 and TRBJ2-7; no definite D call. The V gene's germline CDR1 is DFQATT and CDR2 SNEGSKA (reference sequence). This CDR3 contains 11 residues. Deletions cut 0 bases from V and 3 bases from J, with 3 bases between. CDR3 sequence reads: CSAREDYEQYF. The CDR3 nucleotides are TGCAGTGCTAGAGAGGACTACGAGCAGTACTTC.

This clonotype was detected many times. The chain combines TRBV12-3 or TRBV12-4 with TRBJ1-1; unclear D gene. The V gene lost 2 bases and the J gene lost 0 bases, with 4 bases spanning the gap. The CDR3 covers 13 residues. DNA of the CDR3: TGTGCCAGCAGTTTATCGGTGAACACTGAAGCTTTCTTT. Translating it yields CASSLSVNTEAFF.

The V gene is TRBV5-4, the J gene TRBJ1-1; 8 nucleotides agree with TRBD1. Trimming removed 5 bases from V and 1 base from J; junction bases left unmatched: 7. The CDR3 runs 15 residues. Germline CDR1 and CDR2: SGHNT and YYREEE (reference sequence). For the CDR3, the DNA is TGTGCCAGCAGGATACAGGGGGATTGGAACACTGAAGCTTTCTTT. It translates to CASRIQGDWNTEAFF.

The V and J genes are TRBV15 and TRBJ2-3, with unresolved D. The CDR3 is 15 amino acids. CDR1 is LNHNV and CDR2 is YYDKDF in the germline V gene (reference sequence). Trimming removed 3 bases from V and 2 bases from J, with 12 bases in between. The CDR3 DNA sequence: TGTGCCACCAGCAGGACAAACCCTATCACAGATACGCAGTATTTT. Translated, it gives CATSRTNPITDTQYF.

Here the CDR3 reads CASSYGGAGASTDTQYF. The CDR3, as DNA: TGTGCCAGCAGTTACGGGGGGGCAGGGGCGAGCACAGATACGCAGTATTTT. The chain links TRBV6-9 to TRBJ2-3, with TRBD2 matching over 8 bases. The CDR3 is 17 residues long. CDR1 is MNHGY, CDR2 SVAAGI, per germline. Unmatched junction bases numbered 8, after V lost 3 bases and J lost 0 bases.